A single sample is the source of the 26 T cell receptor beta chains below, sequenced in a study of blood T cells in healthy people across ages. With a J-beta primer mix and a sample-barcoded 5' primer, a second PCR ran about 6 to 11 cycles. TCRdb re-called the 5' RACE reads through MiXCR, storing one row per CDR3 protein. Of around 650,000 distinct CDR3 sequences in the sample, approximately 40% are singletons; the top ten hold roughly 30%. The sequencing sample was made of blood. The receptor source for this set is a man at least 80 years old in good health.

V and J are TRBV28 and TRBJ2-7; no firm D call. In germline, CDR1 is MDHEN, CDR2 SYDVKM. The CDR3 is 15 amino acids. The V and J ends lost 6 bases and 5 bases respectively, with 20 bases between them. The chain's CDR3 is CASSLSSVESNEQYF. Written as DNA, the CDR3 is TGTGCCAGCAGCTTGTCTTCGGTCGAAAGTAACGAGCAGTACTTC.

This chain uses TRBV6-2 or TRBV6-3 with TRBJ2-2; D ambiguous. The ends were cut back, 5 bases at V and 6 bases at J, with 10 bases in the middle. CDR1 is MNHEY and CDR2 is SVGEGT in the germline V gene. This CDR3 has 13 amino acids. The CDR3 spells CASSDLGSGELFF. The CDR3 DNA reads TGTGCCAGCAGTGACTTGGGGTCCGGGGAGCTGTTTTTT.

With regard to this clonotype: A much bigger clone sits one base away, suggesting this may be a read error. V gene TRBV6-1 combines with J gene TRBJ2-1, with D possibly TRBD2 on 5 matching bases. Germline CDR1 MNHNS, CDR2 SASEGT. This CDR3 spans 19 amino acids. With 6 bases removed from V and 0 bases from J, the gap between germline ends came to 24 bases. The CDR3 here is CASRTLSSGIVSSYNEQFF. In DNA, the CDR3 is TGTGCCAGCAGAACATTAAGCTCGGGGATAGTGAGCTCCTACAATGAGCAGTTCTTC.

The sample holds one count of this clonotype. V gene TRBV20-1 combines with J gene TRBJ1-5; D not certain. Per germline, CDR1 DFQATT and CDR2 SNEGSKA (reference sequence). The CDR3 runs 14 residues. The ends were cut back, 1 base at V and 1 base at J, with 8 bases in the middle. The CDR3: CSARGGLSNQPQHF. The DNA for the CDR3 is TGCAGTGCTAGAGGAGGACTGAGCAATCAGCCCCAGCATTTT.

There are a few counts of this clonotype. The J gene is TRBJ2-3, the V gene TRBV2; 12 nucleotides align to TRBD2. V gave up 7 bases and J gave up 1 base; unmatched junction bases: 3. The CDR3 is made up of 15 amino acids. The germline V gene encodes CDR1 SNHLY and CDR2 FYNNEI. CDR3 amino acids: CASNRLAGGTDTQYF. The CDR3 bases are TGTGCCAGCAATCGACTAGCGGGGGGCACAGATACGCAGTATTTT. Complete variable domain (other parts from reference TRBV2 and TRBJ2-3): EPEVTQTPSHQVTQMGQEVILRCVPISNHLYFYWYRQILGQKVEFLVSFYNNEISEKSEIFDDQFSVERPDGSNFTLKIRSTKLEDSAMYFCASNRLAGGTDTQYFGPGTRLTVL.

A few counts support this clonotype. The chain uses TRBV5-8 and TRBJ2-4; possibly TRBD2 for D (5 bases). The germline V and J ends were trimmed by 7 bases and 5 bases, with 22 bases remaining between them. Germline V gene data show CDR1 as SGHTS and CDR2 as YDEGEE. This CDR3 has 16 residues. CDR3 amino acids: CASLYLGSGYQNIQYF. The CDR3 DNA reads as TGTGCCAGCCTCTATTTGGGGAGCGGATACCAAAACATTCAGTACTTC.

This clonotype appeared a few times. The CDR3: CASTVGGSQETQYF. The CDR3 bases are TGTGCCAGCACGGTGGGAGGGTCCCAAGAGACCCAGTACTTC. The rearrangement links TRBV28 to TRBJ2-5; 7 nucleotides align to TRBD2. Trimming took 7 bases from V and 1 from J; bases not matched to a gene: 6. CDR3 length equals 14 residues. From germline, CDR1 is MDHEN and CDR2 SYDVKM.

V gene TRBV20-1 combines with J gene TRBJ2-1; TRBD2 agrees at 9 bases. V gave up 3 bases and J gave up 4 bases; unmatched junction bases: 4. This CDR3 comprises 14 residues. Germline V gives CDR1 DFQATT, CDR2 SNEGSKA (reference sequence). CDR3 sequence (DNA): TGCAGTGCTAGTGCGGGAGGGGGATACAATGAGCAGTTCTTC. Translated: CSASAGGGYNEQFF.

This clonotype was seen ten or more times. The chain uses TRBV5-1 and TRBJ2-1, with 7 bases matching TRBD2. The V segment lost 3 bases and the J segment 2 bases; nucleotides outside the gene matches: 2. The CDR3 spans 14 residues. Per germline, CDR1 SGHRS and CDR2 YFSETQ. In DNA form, the CDR3 reads TGCGCCAGCAGCTCGGGACTAACCTACAATGAGCAGTTCTTC. Amino acids: CASSSGLTYNEQFF.

This clonotype was counted a few times. The chain combines TRBV28 with TRBJ2-7; maybe TRBD2 (7 bases). The V gene lost 2 bases and the J gene lost 6 bases, with 8 bases spanning the gap. CDR1 is MDHEN, CDR2 SYDVKM, per germline. CDR3 length: 12 amino acids. CDR3 sequence: CASSLAGAEQYF. CDR3 sequence (DNA): TGTGCCAGCAGTTTAGCGGGGGCCGAGCAGTACTTC.

This clonotype was detected a few times. V usage is TRBV4-2 and J usage is TRBJ1-6, with no clear D. V was clipped by 0 bases and J by 8 bases, with 11 bases between them. Per germline, CDR1 LGHNA and CDR2 YNFKEQ. This CDR3 has 15 residues. The CDR3 reads CASSQDRDGDSPLHF. CDR3 sequence (DNA): TGTGCCAGCAGCCAAGATCGAGACGGGGATTCACCCCTCCACTTT.

A note on this clonotype: Just one base apart from a much larger clone, this may be a read error. The rearrangement joins TRBV4-1 to TRBJ1-2; D unclear. The CDR3 length is 15 residues. Germline V CDR1 and CDR2: MGHRA, YSYEKL. The V and J ends lost 2 bases and 6 bases respectively, with 16 bases between them. The chain's CDR3 is CASSQNGRGFDGYTF. The CDR3 DNA is TGCGCCAGCAGCCAAAATGGTCGGGGTTTCGATGGCTACACCTTC.

Of note for this clonotype: Compared with germline, one end of the junction differs, possibly owing to a read error. V and J are TRBV7-8 and TRBJ1-1; TRBD1 matches at 7 bases. CDR1 is SGHVS and CDR2 is FQNEAQ in the germline V gene. This CDR3 contains 17 residues. In DNA, the CDR3 is TGTACCAGCAGCTTAAGGGACCCGGGACAGACAAACACTGAAGCTTTCTTT. This sequence encodes CTSSLRDPGQTNTEAFF.

For this clonotype: The germline gene is not matched at one end of the junction; a read error may be the cause. The chain joins TRBV20-1 to TRBJ1-5; D ambiguous. The CDR3 covers 14 residues. Germline CDR1 DFQATT, CDR2 SNEGSKA (reference sequence). CDR3 sequence reads: CSVRVGSEEQPQHF. In DNA, the CDR3 is TGCAGTGTTAGAGTTGGGTCAGAGGAACAGCCCCAGCATTTT.

This clonotype was detected only a few times. The chain recombines TRBV29-1 with TRBJ2-4, with 10 nucleotides matching TRBD2. The germline V gene encodes CDR1 SQVTM and CDR2 ANQGSEA. This CDR3 is 17 amino acids long. The trim removed 2 bases at V and 13 bases at J, leaving 20 bases unmatched. CDR3 amino acids: CSVERFLAGALGNEQYF. The CDR3 nucleotides are TGCAGCGTTGAACGATTCCTAGCGGGAGCCCTGGGCAATGAGCAGTACTTC.

The chain uses TRBV14 and TRBJ2-3; 10 bases map to TRBD2. Trimming at V came to 6 bases and at J to 5 bases, leaving 8 bases not matched to a gene. The CDR3 has 15 amino acids. Germline CDR1 SGHDN, CDR2 FVKESK. The CDR3 sequence: CASSLLAGVEDTQYF. Written as DNA, the CDR3 is TGTGCCAGCAGTCTTCTAGCGGGAGTAGAAGATACGCAGTATTTT.

This clonotype was picked up one time. The J gene is TRBJ2-7, the V gene TRBV10-3, with a weak D call TRBD2 (6 bases). In germline, CDR1 is ENHRY, CDR2 SYGVKD. Trimming pared 1 base from V and 3 bases from J, leaving 10 bases between. This CDR3 is built from 14 residues. The CDR3 DNA reads as TGTGCCATCAGTGAGTGGGACTCAAACTACGAGCAGTACTTC. As protein: CAISEWDSNYEQYF.

The V gene is TRBV10-3, the J gene TRBJ2-1; D might be TRBD2 (5 bases). V was cut by 6 bases and J by 12 bases, with 12 bases left in between. Germline V gene sequence: CDR1 ENHRY, CDR2 SYGVKD. This CDR3 has 11 residues. CDR3 amino acids: CAIREEGGQFF. The CDR3 coding sequence is TGTGCCATCAGGGAGGAAGGTGGGCAGTTCTTC.

The chain joins TRBV24-1 to TRBJ1-1, with D hard to call. Germline V gives CDR1 KGHDR, CDR2 SFDVKD. The CDR3 runs 13 residues. V lost 6 bases and J lost 1, with 8 bases in between. CDR3 nucleotide sequence: TGTGCCACCAGTTCTACGAGGAACACTGAAGCTTTCTTT. Translating it yields CATSSTRNTEAFF.

This clonotype has a handful of counts. The rearrangement links TRBV5-1 to TRBJ2-7; D unresolved. This CDR3 spans 12 amino acids. V was trimmed by 1 base and J by 3 bases, leaving 5 bases between them. Germline loops: CDR1 SGHRS, CDR2 YFSETQ. CDR3 protein: CASSLPHYEQYF. CDR3 bases: TGCGCCAGCAGCTTGCCTCACTACGAGCAGTACTTC.

As DNA, the CDR3 is TGTGCCAGCACCGACCTACTCAATGAGCAGTTCTTC. Protein sequence: CASTDLLNEQFF. The chain couples TRBV7-2 to TRBJ2-1; unclear D gene. CDR3 length: 12 amino acids. Germline V CDR1 and CDR2: SGHTA, FQGNSA. Trimming shortened V by 7 bases and J by 6 bases, and 10 bases separated the two germline ends.

This clonotype was seen a handful of times. The chain couples TRBV29-1 to TRBJ2-2, with 8 bases matching TRBD2. Germline V gives CDR1 SQVTM, CDR2 ANQGSEA. V was pared by 4 bases and J by 4 bases, with 8 bases of the junction left unmatched. The CDR3 loop spans 15 amino acids. CDR3 residues: CSVGSGGSITGELFF. CDR3 coding DNA: TGCAGCGTTGGGTCGGGGGGGAGTATCACCGGGGAGCTGTTTTTT.

The chain joins TRBV6-1 to TRBJ2-7; 10 bases line up with TRBD1. Trimming at V came to 6 bases and at J to 3 bases, leaving 11 bases not matched to a gene. Germline V gene data show CDR1 as MNHNS and CDR2 as SASEGT. The CDR3 has 16 residues. The CDR3 protein is CASSEIPGTGDYEQYF. The CDR3 DNA sequence: TGTGCCAGCAGCGAGATTCCTGGGACAGGGGACTACGAGCAGTACTTC.

The CDR3 sequence: CATSDSGGANVLTF. The CDR3 DNA reads TGTGCCACCAGTGACTCCGGGGGGGCCAACGTCCTGACTTTC. This chain joins TRBV24-1 and TRBJ2-6, with D uncertain. Germline CDR1 and CDR2: KGHDR and SFDVKD. The CDR3 runs 14 residues. V lost 4 bases and J lost 4, with 7 bases in between.

This clonotype showed up many times. This rearrangement joins TRBV12-5 to TRBJ2-7, with 8 bases fitting TRBD1. Germline-derived CDR1 and CDR2 are LGHNT and FRNRAP. The length of the CDR3 is 14 residues. V was pared by 3 bases and J by 4 bases, with 5 bases of the junction left unmatched. The CDR3 DNA reads as TGTGCTAGTGGTTTACGGCAGGGGGCTTACGAGCAGTACTTC. It translates to CASGLRQGAYEQYF.

The chain combines TRBV4-3 with TRBJ2-7, with a weak D call TRBD2 (6 bases). Trimming shortened V by 4 bases and J by 6 bases, and 22 bases separated the two germline ends. The CDR3 totals 16 residues. From germline, CDR1 is LGHNA and CDR2 YSLEER. This CDR3 reads CASSPQRAAGLTEQYF. CDR3 coding DNA: TGCGCCAGCAGCCCCCAGCGGGCGGCGGGATTAACCGAGCAGTACTTC.